This TCR beta chain was profiled in a study of regulatory T cells in long-lasting Graves disease. Time point reported: newly diagnosed GD, antithyroid drugs for less than 3 months. The TCR library was prepared using RNA isolated from PBMCs. CDR3 size: 15 residues. The germline CDR1 and CDR2 sequences are SGHAT and FQNNGV. Trimming pared 2 bases from V and 5 bases from J, leaving 14 bases between. Researchers made TCR beta libraries by using iRepertoire HTBI primers and running Arm-PCR on CDR3 regions. Each CDR3 protein is one row after TCRdb ran MiXCR on the multiplex PCR reads. The data contain about 520,000 distinct CDR3 sequences, 12% of them singletons. The same specimen was also included in a second study, on T cells in Graves' hyperthyroidism and ophthalmopathy.

The chain employs TRBV11-2 and TRBJ2-3; D possibly corresponds to TRBD1 (6 bases). The sample here was peripheral blood mononuclear cells (PBMCs), taken at new diagnosis, from a patient treated with antithyroid drugs. This receptor was obtained from a woman in her 30s with Graves disease. CDR3 loop: CASSLRWGQGDTQYF. The DNA of the CDR3 is TGTGCCAGCAGCTTACGTTGGGGGCAGGGAGATACGCAGTATTTT.